One and the same sample provided the 30 T cell receptor beta chains below, sequenced in a study of cytomegalovirus exposure and HLA in healthy donors. 13 Jbeta primers and 60 Vbeta primers were used for the PCR. The protocol was immunoSEQ multiplex PCR, while the TCRdb copy is restricted to in-frame clones and leaves out a portion. The data show hundreds of thousands of clones, 83% seen once. Sequenced material: PBMCs. The origin of the receptors is a girl between 10 and 17 years old in good health and CMV-seronegative.

The chain employs TRBV15 and TRBJ2-2; 10 bases align to TRBD2. Germline V gene lookup returns CDR1 LNHNV and CDR2 YYDKDF (reference sequence). This CDR3 contains 17 residues. V gave up 0 bases and J gave up 6 bases; unmatched junction bases: 7. Here the CDR3 reads CATSREQLAGRAGELFF. In DNA form, the CDR3 reads TGTGCCACCAGCAGAGAACAACTAGCGGGAAGAGCCGGGGAGCTGTTTTTT.

The genes are TRBV5-1 and TRBJ2-1, with 13 bases aligning to TRBD2. CDR1 SGHRS and CDR2 YFSETQ come from the germline V gene. The junction had 4 bases not matched to a gene; V was cut back by 4 bases and J by 6 bases. CDR3 size: 15 residues. DNA for the CDR3: TGCGCCAGCAGCCCAACTAGCGGGAGGGTCAATGAGCAGTTCTTC. Protein: CASSPTSGRVNEQFF. Supplemented by reference TRBV5-1 and TRBJ2-1, the full variable domain reads KAGVTQTPRYLIKTRGQQVTLSCSPISGHRSVSWYQQTPGQGLQFLFEYFSETQRNKGNFPGRFSGRQFSNSRSEMNVSTLELGDSALYLCASSPTSGRVNEQFFGPGTRLTVL.

On this clone: One end of the junction fails to match germline, which may point to a read error. The chain has TRBV7-9 and TRBJ1-1; no definite D call. The CDR3 sequence is 14 residues long. The V gene's germline CDR1 is SEHNR and CDR2 FQNEAQ (reference sequence). In nucleotides, the CDR3 is TGTTCCAGCAGCTTCGAGGTTGCGGACACTGAAGCTTTCTTT. This translates into CSSSFEVADTEAFF.

This chain links TRBV5-1 with TRBJ1-3; unclear D gene. The CDR3 loop spans 13 amino acids. Between the trimmed V and J ends, which lost 1 base and 3 bases, there was a span of 5 bases. Germline CDR1 is SGHRS and CDR2 is YFSETQ. DNA of the CDR3: TGCGCCAGCAGCTTGTTCATTGGAAACACCATATATTTT. It translates to CASSLFIGNTIYF.

The V gene is TRBV4-2, the J gene TRBJ2-5, with D possibly being TRBD1 (8 bases). The CDR3 runs 14 residues. Germline loops: CDR1 LGHNA, CDR2 YNFKEQ. The ends were cut back, 3 bases at V and 11 bases at J, with 19 bases in the middle. DNA of the CDR3: TGTGCCAGCAGCCATCCAGGGGGCGCGGGGGAGCAGTACTTC. Translated: CASSHPGGAGEQYF.

The chain has TRBV4-2 and TRBJ2-5, with 15 bases that match TRBD2. Germline CDR1 LGHNA, CDR2 YNFKEQ. The CDR3 extends over 19 amino acids. J gave up 5 bases and V 1 base, and 11 bases lay outside the gene matches. The CDR3 DNA reads as TGTGCCAGCAGCCAAGTCGGACTAGCGGGGGGGCCACTCCCGGAGACCCAGTACTTC. This codes for CASSQVGLAGGPLPETQYF.

The chain combines TRBV14 with TRBJ2-7; 7 nucleotides match TRBD2. The junction had 12 bases not matched to a gene; V was cut back by 5 bases and J by 5 bases. This CDR3 comprises 15 residues. Germline assignment: CDR1 SGHDN and CDR2 FVKESK. CDR3 sequence reads: CASSSPGLGRNEQYF. Here the CDR3 DNA reads TGTGCCAGCAGCTCCCCCGGACTAGGGCGGAACGAGCAGTACTTC.

This chain links TRBV29-1 with TRBJ2-7; 8 positions match TRBD1. The V gene's germline CDR1 is SQVTM and CDR2 ANQGSEA. There are 14 residues in the CDR3. J was trimmed by 4 bases and V by 4 bases; bases with no gene match: 9. The CDR3 protein is CSVVDRDRRYEQYF. CDR3 in DNA: TGCAGCGTTGTCGACCGGGACAGGCGTTACGAGCAGTACTTC.

The V call is TRBV9, the J call TRBJ2-1, with TRBD2 as a possible D gene (5 bases). CDR1 is SGDLS and CDR2 is YYNGEE in the germline V gene. The CDR3 is made up of 13 amino acids. Trimming removed 4 bases at V and 5 bases at J, with 10 bases between. This CDR3 is CASSRTGHNEQFF. The CDR3 DNA is TGTGCCAGCAGCAGGACTGGCCACAATGAGCAGTTCTTC.

The J gene is TRBJ1-5, the V gene TRBV15, with TRBD1 matching 7 bases. V lost 2 bases, J lost 3 bases, and 7 bases stayed unmatched. The CDR3 is 16 amino acids. CDR1 is LNHNV, CDR2 YYDKDF, per germline (reference sequence). The CDR3 sequence is CATSRHGTATNQPQHF. The CDR3 nucleotides are TGTGCCACCAGCAGACACGGGACAGCGACCAATCAGCCCCAGCATTTT.

The V gene is TRBV10-3, the J gene TRBJ2-1; 9 bases are shared with TRBD2. The CDR3 is made up of 18 amino acids. V was pared by 5 bases and J by 4 bases, with 15 bases of the junction left unmatched. Germline CDR1 reads ENHRY; CDR2 reads SYGVKD. The CDR3 nucleotides are TGTGCCATCAGTCCCGCGGCTGGTAGCGGGGGAAGATACAATGAGCAGTTCTTC. Translating it yields CAISPAAGSGGRYNEQFF.

This clone turned up a few times. Other nucleotide sequences in the sample specify the same CDR3. CDR3 nucleotide sequence: TGTGCCAGCAGCCTGGGACAACCGAACACTGAAGCTTTCTTT. Its translation: CASSLGQPNTEAFF. The chain uses TRBV7-2 and TRBJ1-1; D possibly corresponds to TRBD1 (6 bases). CDR1 is SGHTA and CDR2 is FQGNSA in the germline V gene. V was trimmed by 5 bases and J by 1 base, leaving 11 bases between them. There are 14 residues in the CDR3.

The J gene is TRBJ2-1, the V gene TRBV5-1; TRBD2 matches 9 bases. The CDR3 has 14 amino acids. V was clipped by 4 bases and J by 2 bases; unmatched bases: 1. Germline-derived CDR1 and CDR2 are SGHRS and YFSETQ. The DNA of the CDR3 is TGCGCCAGCAGCCGCGGGGGGGCCTACAATGAGCAGTTCTTC. Protein sequence: CASSRGGAYNEQFF. Looking up the rest from reference TRBV5-1 and TRBJ2-1 gives the full variable domain: KAGVTQTPRYLIKTRGQQVTLSCSPISGHRSVSWYQQTPGQGLQFLFEYFSETQRNKGNFPGRFSGRQFSNSRSEMNVSTLELGDSALYLCASSRGGAYNEQFFGPGTRLTVL.

The V gene is TRBV29-1, the J gene TRBJ1-5; maybe TRBD1 (5 bases). CDR1 SQVTM and CDR2 ANQGSEA come from the germline V gene. This CDR3 has 14 amino acids. V was trimmed by 4 bases and J by 4 bases, leaving 14 bases between them. The CDR3 protein is CSVVSDTPNQPQHF. Here the CDR3 DNA reads TGCAGCGTTGTCTCGGACACCCCTAATCAGCCCCAGCATTTT.

The rearrangement joins TRBV15 to TRBJ1-1; possible D gene TRBD1, 5 bases. V dropped 5 bases and J dropped 5 bases, with 18 bases sitting between them. CDR1 is LNHNV, CDR2 YYDKDF, per germline (reference sequence). The length of the CDR3 is 15 residues. The CDR3 region is CATSPQGAGETEAFF. The CDR3 DNA reads TGTGCCACCAGCCCCCAAGGTGCGGGGGAAACTGAAGCTTTCTTT.

The CDR3 protein is CASSLYLGTRGPFF. The CDR3 DNA reads TGTGCCAGCAGCTTGTATTTAGGGACTAGGGGGCCGTTCTTC. This chain connects TRBV5-5 to TRBJ2-1, with a tentative D call TRBD2 (8 bases). The V gene lost 1 base and the J gene lost 15 bases, with 20 bases spanning the gap. This CDR3 is built from 14 residues. Germline loops: CDR1 SGHKS, CDR2 YYEKEE (reference sequence).

This chain uses TRBV5-1 with TRBJ2-7, with D possibly TRBD1 on 5 matching bases. This CDR3 region has 13 residues. V lost 2 bases to trimming and J lost 0 bases, with 6 bases between them. Germline loops: CDR1 SGHRS, CDR2 YFSETQ. CDR3 amino acids: CASSLGASYEQYF. The CDR3 DNA sequence: TGCGCCAGCAGCTTAGGGGCCTCCTACGAGCAGTACTTC.

This rearrangement joins TRBV6-1 to TRBJ1-5; 10 positions agree with TRBD1. This CDR3 has 16 residues. The germline V gene encodes CDR1 MNHNS and CDR2 SASEGT. V lost 4 bases to trimming and J lost 3 bases; unmatched junction nucleotides: 6. CDR3 residues: CASSGGTGVNNQPQHF. CDR3 DNA: TGTGCCAGCAGTGGCGGGACAGGGGTGAACAATCAGCCCCAGCATTTT.

J is TRBJ2-3 and V is TRBV4-2, with 8 bases that match TRBD2. Trimming at V came to 1 base and at J to 6 bases, leaving 12 bases not matched to a gene. The CDR3 is 17 residues long. Per the germline V gene, CDR1 is LGHNA and CDR2 is YNFKEQ. CDR3 loop: CASSQVRGLGPLDTQYF. CDR3 sequence (DNA): TGTGCCAGCAGCCAAGTAAGGGGACTAGGTCCCCTGGATACGCAGTATTTT.

The chain carries TRBV11-2 and TRBJ2-3; 12 bases fit TRBD1. V was pared by 4 bases and J by 6 bases, with 5 bases of the junction left unmatched. CDR1 and CDR2 from the germline V gene are SGHAT and FQNNGV. The CDR3 contains 15 residues. The CDR3 DNA is TGTGCCAGCAGCTCGGGGACAGGGGGCCTGGATACGCAGTATTTT. Its translation: CASSSGTGGLDTQYF.

The chain links TRBV9 to TRBJ2-1; maybe TRBD1 (6 bases). The V end lost 3 bases, the J end lost 0 bases, and 13 bases lay between the germline ends. Germline assignment: CDR1 SGDLS and CDR2 YYNGEE. This CDR3 is 16 amino acids long. CDR3 nucleotide sequence: TGTGCCAGCAGCGGATACGGACAGAGCTCCTACAATGAGCAGTTCTTC. Its translation is CASSGYGQSSYNEQFF.

The chain is built from TRBV18 and TRBJ1-6; 7 bases fit TRBD1. Germline trimming cut 3 bases from V and 7 bases from J; bases unmatched to any gene: 9. Germline CDR1 KGHSH, CDR2 LQKENI. CDR3 length: 16 amino acids. This chain's CDR3 is CASSPKGGTDNSPLHF. In nucleotides, the CDR3 is TGTGCCAGCTCACCCAAAGGCGGGACAGACAATTCACCCCTCCACTTT.

The V and J genes are TRBV4-1 and TRBJ1-2, with 7 bases lining up with TRBD1. The CDR3 is 15 residues long. With V trimmed by 1 base and J by 8 bases, 10 bases remained unmatched. Germline CDR1 MGHRA, CDR2 YSYEKL. CDR3 amino acids: CASSQALTGDKGYTF. DNA of the CDR3: TGCGCCAGCAGCCAAGCCCTCACAGGGGATAAGGGCTACACCTTC.

The CDR3 spells CASSRVGFRLAGAYEQYF. CDR3 bases: TGTGCCAGCTCACGGGTCGGGTTTCGACTAGCGGGAGCCTACGAGCAGTACTTC. The chain recombines TRBV18 with TRBJ2-7; 12 bases match TRBD2. This CDR3 is built from 18 residues. V was clipped by 4 bases and J by 2 bases; unmatched bases: 12. CDR1 is KGHSH and CDR2 is LQKENI in the germline V gene.

This chain joins TRBV7-2 and TRBJ2-6, with 8 bases that match TRBD1. This CDR3 is built from 15 residues. The germline V gene encodes CDR1 SGHTA and CDR2 FQGNSA. J gave up 2 bases and V 5 bases, and 2 bases lay outside the gene matches. The CDR3 loop is CASSPQGAGANVLTF. In DNA, the CDR3 is TGTGCCAGCAGCCCACAGGGGGCTGGGGCCAACGTCCTGACTTTC.

This clone has just a few counts. The chain uses TRBV6-5 and TRBJ1-1, with D tentatively TRBD1 (5 bases). In germline, CDR1 is MNHEY, CDR2 SVGAGI. Deletions cut 5 bases from V and 0 bases from J, with 13 bases between. This CDR3 region has 15 residues. CDR3 sequence reads: CASSIRGHLNTEAFF. Here the CDR3 DNA reads TGTGCCAGCAGTATACGAGGACATCTGAACACTGAAGCTTTCTTT.

This chain uses TRBV5-1 with TRBJ1-2; D is unclear. Per the germline V gene, CDR1 is SGHRS and CDR2 is YFSETQ. The ends were cut back, 1 base at V and 5 bases at J, with 9 bases in the middle. The CDR3 runs 13 residues. Here the CDR3 DNA reads TGCGCCAGCAGCTTGTCTAGCCAGTATGGCTACACCTTC. Translation: CASSLSSQYGYTF. The full variable domain, rest sourced from reference TRBV5-1 and TRBJ1-2, is KAGVTQTPRYLIKTRGQQVTLSCSPISGHRSVSWYQQTPGQGLQFLFEYFSETQRNKGNFPGRFSGRQFSNSRSEMNVSTLELGDSALYLCASSLSSQYGYTFGSGTRLTVV.

The rearrangement uses TRBV19 and TRBJ2-1; 8 bases are a match to TRBD1. The CDR3 consists of 15 residues. In germline, CDR1 is LNHDA, CDR2 SQIVND (reference sequence). V shed 5 bases and J 2 bases; nucleotides not matched to a gene: 5. The CDR3 is CASSLGQGAYNEQFF. For the CDR3, the DNA is TGTGCCAGTAGTTTAGGACAGGGAGCCTACAATGAGCAGTTCTTC.

The rearrangement links TRBV19 to TRBJ2-2; no firm D call. CDR1 and CDR2 (germline): LNHDA, SQIVND (reference sequence). The CDR3 has 12 residues. V lost 8 bases, J lost 2 bases, and 6 bases lay in between. The DNA of the CDR3 is TGTGCCAGTTTGACTAACACCGGGGAGCTGTTTTTT. Amino acid sequence: CASLTNTGELFF.

In nucleotides, the CDR3 is TGTGCCAGCACCGCCGGGACTAGCGGGTACGAGCAGTACTTC. Protein sequence: CASTAGTSGYEQYF. The rearrangement uses TRBV18 and TRBJ2-7; 12 nucleotides agree with TRBD2. The CDR3 runs to 14 residues. V was clipped by 8 bases and J by 4 bases; unmatched bases: 6. The V gene's germline CDR1 is KGHSH and CDR2 LQKENI.